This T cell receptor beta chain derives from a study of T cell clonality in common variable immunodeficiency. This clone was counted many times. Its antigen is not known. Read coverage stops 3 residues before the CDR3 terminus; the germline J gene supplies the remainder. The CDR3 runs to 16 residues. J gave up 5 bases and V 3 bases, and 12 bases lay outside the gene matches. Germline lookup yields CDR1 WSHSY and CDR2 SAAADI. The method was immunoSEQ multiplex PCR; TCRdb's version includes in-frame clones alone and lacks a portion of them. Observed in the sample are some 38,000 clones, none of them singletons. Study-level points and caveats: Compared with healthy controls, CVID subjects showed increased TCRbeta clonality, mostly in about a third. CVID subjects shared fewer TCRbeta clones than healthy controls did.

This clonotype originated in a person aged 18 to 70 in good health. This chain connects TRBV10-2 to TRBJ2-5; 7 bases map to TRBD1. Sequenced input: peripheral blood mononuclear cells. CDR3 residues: CASSDYGTAPLETQYF. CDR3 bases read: TGCGCCAGCAGTGATTACGGGACAGCGCCCCTGGAGACC.